These T cell receptor beta chains were read from a single sample in a study of blood T cell repertoires in COVID-19. Sequencing used immunoSEQ multiplex PCR; TCRdb keeps in-frame clones, though not all of them. The sample yields about 50,000 clones, roughly 83% seen once. What was sequenced was peripheral blood. These receptors all come from a woman aged 55-69 years with acute or convalescent COVID-19. CDR3s include the opening cysteine and the closing phenylalanine or tryptophan. D genes are given only for firm matches. Size is stated for part of the rows, as once, few or many counts, or as a class when the clone is expanded.

J gene: TRBJ2-2; V gene: TRBV27; clone size: -; D gene: -; CDR3 DNA: TGTGCCAGCAGCAGCGTAGCGTATAACACCGGGGAGCTGTTTTTT; CDR3 protein: CASSSVAYNTGELFF
J gene: TRBJ2-2; V gene: TRBV6-4; clone size: -; D gene: -; CDR3 DNA: TGTGCCAGCAGACCCCTATGGAACACCGGGGAGCTGTTTTTT; CDR3 protein: CASRPLWNTGELFF
J gene: TRBJ1-1; V gene: TRBV18; clone size: -; D gene: -; CDR3 DNA: TGTGCCAGCTCACCAAGAGGGCCGTTGAACACTGAAGCTTTCTTT; CDR3 protein: CASSPRGPLNTEAFF
J gene: TRBJ1-2; V gene: TRBV5-3; clone size: once; D gene: TRBD1; CDR3 DNA: TGTGCCAGGGCCCGGGACAGGGATGGGTATGGCTACACCTTC; CDR3 protein: CARARDRDGYGYTF
J gene: TRBJ2-1; V gene: TRBV4-2; clone size: -; D gene: -; CDR3 DNA: TGTGCCAGCAGCCCGGGGAACAGATACAATGAGCAGTTCTTC; CDR3 protein: CASSPGNRYNEQFF
J gene: TRBJ2-7; V gene: TRBV30; clone size: once; D gene: -; CDR3 DNA: TGTGCCTGGAGTTTGGCGGGTCCTTTATACGAGCAGTACTTC; CDR3 protein: CAWSLAGPLYEQYF
J gene: TRBJ2-5; V gene: TRBV30; clone size: -; D gene: TRBD2; CDR3 DNA: TGTGCCTGGAAAAGACTAGCGGGAGTTCCTGGAGAGACCCAGTACTTC; CDR3 protein: CAWKRLAGVPGETQYF
J gene: TRBJ2-5; V gene: TRBV6-6; clone size: -; D gene: -; CDR3 DNA: TGTGCCAGCAGGGCGGGACAGCGCTCGACCCAGTACTTC; CDR3 protein: CASRAGQRSTQYF
J gene: TRBJ1-5; V gene: TRBV6-5; clone size: -; D gene: -; CDR3 DNA: TGTGCCAGCAGCAATAGGGACAATAATCAGCCCCAGCATTTT; CDR3 protein: CASSNRDNNQPQHF
J gene: TRBJ2-1; V gene: TRBV2; clone size: -; D gene: -; CDR3 DNA: TGTGCCAGCAGTGGTCAGGGAAAAAGATACAATGAGCAGTTCTTC; CDR3 protein: CASSGQGKRYNEQFF
J gene: TRBJ1-4; V gene: TRBV2; clone size: -; D gene: -; CDR3 DNA: TGTGCCAGCAGTGTGGACCAGCGGAGGAACGATGAAAAACTGTTTTTT; CDR3 protein: CASSVDQRRNDEKLFF
J gene: TRBJ1-1; V gene: TRBV5-1; clone size: few; D gene: -; CDR3 DNA: TGCGCCAGCAGCTTGGTGACATTTCAAACGAACACTGAAGCTTTCTTT; CDR3 protein: CASSLVTFQTNTEAFF
J gene: TRBJ2-1; V gene: TRBV7-2; clone size: -; D gene: TRBD2; CDR3 DNA: TGTGCCAGCAGCACGACTAGCGGGGCCTACAATGAGCAGTTCTTC; CDR3 protein: CASSTTSGAYNEQFF
J gene: TRBJ1-1; V gene: TRBV6-6; clone size: -; D gene: -; CDR3 DNA: TGTGCCAGCAGTTTCCCCGAGATGAACACTGAAGCTTTCTTT; CDR3 protein: CASSFPEMNTEAFF
J gene: TRBJ2-5; V gene: TRBV7-8; clone size: -; D gene: -; CDR3 DNA: TGTGCCAGCAGCTCCCGCCGACTAGTCAGAGAGACCCAGTACTTC; CDR3 protein: CASSSRRLVRETQYF
J gene: TRBJ1-1; V gene: TRBV6-5; clone size: -; D gene: -; CDR3 DNA: TGTGCCAGCAGAACCCGGACAGCTGGGAACACTGAAGCTTTCTTT; CDR3 protein: CASRTRTAGNTEAFF
J gene: TRBJ2-1; V gene: TRBV7-6; clone size: -; D gene: TRBD2; CDR3 DNA: TGTGCCAGCAGCTTAGGGGGCGGGAGAAATAGTGAGCAGTTCTTC; CDR3 protein: CASSLGGGRNSEQFF